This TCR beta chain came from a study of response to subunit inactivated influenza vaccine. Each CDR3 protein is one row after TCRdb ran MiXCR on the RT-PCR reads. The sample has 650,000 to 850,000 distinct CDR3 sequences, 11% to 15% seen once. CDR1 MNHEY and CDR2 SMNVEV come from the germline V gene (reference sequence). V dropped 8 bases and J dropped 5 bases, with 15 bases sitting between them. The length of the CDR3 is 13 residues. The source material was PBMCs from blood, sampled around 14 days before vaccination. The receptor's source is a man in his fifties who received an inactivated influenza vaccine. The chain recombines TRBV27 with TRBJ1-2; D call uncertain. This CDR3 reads CASGKRSFYGYTF. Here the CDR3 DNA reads TGTGCCAGCGGAAAACGCAGCTTTTATGGCTACACCTTC.